The next 27 T cell receptor beta chains were all read from a single sample in a study of cytomegalovirus exposure and HLA in healthy donors. The PCR used 60 Vbeta and 13 Jbeta primers. The method was immunoSEQ multiplex PCR; TCRdb's version includes in-frame clones alone and lacks a portion of them. The sample has tens of thousands of clones, over 60% seen once. Source material: PBMCs. The receptors shown here come from a woman between 50 and 59 years old in good health and CMV-seronegative.

The V and J genes are TRBV5-6 and TRBJ2-7, with TRBD1 identical over 7 bases. The CDR3 has 14 residues. J lost 0 bases, V lost 4 bases, and 4 bases had no gene match. Germline loops: CDR1 SGHDT, CDR2 YYEEEE. This CDR3 is CASSLGQSSYEQYF. In DNA, the CDR3 is TGTGCCAGCAGCCTGGGACAGAGCTCCTACGAGCAGTACTTC. The full variable domain, in which reference TRBV5-6 and TRBJ2-7 provide the parts outside the CDR3, is DAGVTQSPTHLIKTRGQQVTLRCSPKSGHDTVSWYQQALGQGPQFIFQYYEEEERQRGNFPDRFSGHQFPNYSSELNVNALLLGDSALYLCASSLGQSSYEQYFGPGTRLTVT.

Here the CDR3 reads CASSFHTGVPNSPLHF. In DNA, the CDR3 is TGTGCCAGCAGTTTCCACACGGGTGTACCCAATTCACCCCTCCACTTT. The chain joins TRBV28 to TRBJ1-6; D is undetermined. The CDR3 sequence is 16 residues long. Trimming took 3 bases from V and 7 from J, leaving 16 bases between them. The germline gives CDR1 MDHEN, CDR2 SYDVKM.

This clone was seen more than once but under ten times. The V call is TRBV2, the J call TRBJ2-7; tentatively, D is TRBD1 (6 bases). CDR1 and CDR2 (germline): SNHLY, FYNNEI. Trimming pared 6 bases from V and 4 bases from J, leaving 10 bases between. The CDR3 consists of 12 residues. The CDR3 reads CASRPTGYEQYF. The CDR3 coding sequence is TGTGCCAGCAGACCCACAGGGTACGAGCAGTACTTC.

V gene TRBV29-1 combines with J gene TRBJ2-2, with D possibly TRBD1 on 6 matching bases. Trimming took off 4 bases at V and 4 bases at J, with 13 bases between the two ends. Germline V lookup: CDR1 SQVTM, CDR2 ANQGSEA. The CDR3 covers 14 residues. CDR3 in DNA: TGCAGCGTTGGACAGGAGTTAGGCACCGGGGAGCTGTTTTTT. Translating gives CSVGQELGTGELFF.

The chain is built from TRBV19 and TRBJ2-5, with 8 nucleotides matching TRBD1. J lost 3 bases, V lost 6 bases, and 9 bases had no gene match. The CDR3 has 15 amino acids. Germline V gene lookup returns CDR1 LNHDA and CDR2 SQIVND (reference sequence). The CDR3 is CASRVTGQGKETQYF. The CDR3 coding sequence is TGTGCCAGTAGGGTTACAGGACAGGGAAAAGAGACCCAGTACTTC.

V gene TRBV28 combines with J gene TRBJ1-6; TRBD1 agrees at 7 bases. Germline CDR1 and CDR2: MDHEN and SYDVKM. Trimming took 5 bases from V and 10 from J; bases not matched to a gene: 5. The CDR3 has 13 amino acids. CDR3 nucleotides: TGTGCCAGCAGTCCGACAGGGCAATCACCCCTCCACTTT. Encoded protein: CASSPTGQSPLHF.

J is TRBJ1-1 and V is TRBV27; D ambiguous. Germline CDR1 MNHEY, CDR2 SMNVEV (reference sequence). V was trimmed by 6 bases and J by 1 base, leaving 9 bases between them. This CDR3 contains 13 residues. CDR3 loop: CASSERENTEAFF. CDR3 bases: TGTGCCAGCAGCGAGCGGGAGAACACTGAAGCTTTCTTT.

The J gene is TRBJ2-1, the V gene TRBV4-3, with 14 bases identical to TRBD2. Germline V gene lookup returns CDR1 LGHNA and CDR2 YSLEER. Germline trimming cut 0 bases from V and 6 bases from J; bases unmatched to any gene: 16. CDR3 length equals 21 residues. The CDR3 reads CASSQDLVPGTSGGPFNEQFF. CDR3 DNA: TGCGCCAGCAGCCAAGATCTAGTACCCGGGACTAGCGGGGGCCCCTTCAATGAGCAGTTCTTC.

This clone has just one count. This rearrangement joins TRBV7-2 to TRBJ1-1; D is ambiguous. The germline CDR1 and CDR2 sequences are SGHTA and FQGNSA. The CDR3 spans 15 residues. V lost 7 bases to trimming and J lost 0 bases, with 15 bases between them. Written as DNA, the CDR3 is TGTGCCAGCACCGAGAGACGGGTAATGAACACTGAAGCTTTCTTT. Translated, it gives CASTERRVMNTEAFF. Using reference TRBV7-2 and TRBJ1-1 for the parts outside the CDR3, the full variable domain is GAGVSQSPSNKVTEKGKDVELRCDPISGHTALYWYRQSLGQGLEFLIYFQGNSAPDKSGLPSDRFSAERTGGSVSTLTIQRTQQEDSAVYLCASTERRVMNTEAFFGQGTRLTVV.

This clone was seen a single time. DNA for the CDR3: TGTGCCAGCAGCATAATGCTGGGACTAGCCTCCTACGAGCAGTACTTC. Protein product: CASSIMLGLASYEQYF. V is TRBV7-9 and J is TRBJ2-7, with 9 bases identical to TRBD2. Germline values: CDR1 SEHNR, CDR2 FQNEAQ (reference sequence). The V segment lost 5 bases and the J segment 0 bases; nucleotides outside the gene matches: 8. The CDR3 length is 16 residues.

This sequence joins TRBV18 and TRBJ1-1, with D perhaps TRBD1 (5 bases). The CDR3 extends over 16 amino acids. The germline V gene has CDR1 KGHSH and CDR2 LQKENI. V was clipped by 1 base and J by 4 bases, with 16 bases between them. The CDR3 protein is CASSPQAGRLGTEAFF. The DNA of the CDR3 is TGTGCCAGCTCACCACAGGCAGGGAGGCTGGGCACTGAAGCTTTCTTT.

The chain employs TRBV10-2 and TRBJ2-3, with D tentatively TRBD1 (6 bases). V was cut by 8 bases and J by 2 bases, with 17 bases left in between. Germline V gives CDR1 WSHSY, CDR2 SAAADI. The CDR3 runs to 15 residues. The CDR3 spells CASARGRSNTDTQYF. CDR3 DNA sequence: TGCGCCAGCGCCAGGGGACGGTCTAACACAGATACGCAGTATTTT.

The chain employs TRBV11-2 and TRBJ2-3; 10 bases map to TRBD2. Losses at the gene ends were 3 bases for V and 1 base for J; bases not matched to a gene: 4. The CDR3 has 16 residues. Germline V gene data show CDR1 as SGHAT and CDR2 as FQNNGV. Here the CDR3 reads CASSFPGTSGTDTQYF. The DNA for the CDR3 is TGTGCCAGCAGCTTCCCCGGGACTAGCGGCACAGATACGCAGTATTTT.

V is TRBV7-3 and J is TRBJ2-5; no firm D call. The CDR3 runs 13 residues. Trimming pared 1 base from V and 2 bases from J, leaving 5 bases between. The germline gives CDR1 SGHTA, CDR2 FQGTGA. The CDR3, as DNA: TGTGCCAGCAGCTTAAGTCCGCAAGAGACCCAGTACTTC. Translating gives CASSLSPQETQYF.

The chain recombines TRBV28 with TRBJ2-6; 9 nucleotides align to TRBD1. The V segment lost 9 bases and the J segment 2 bases; nucleotides outside the gene matches: 5. Per the germline V gene, CDR1 is MDHEN and CDR2 is SYDVKM. The CDR3 consists of 15 residues. CDR3 residues: CASCTGGAGANVLTF. CDR3 bases: TGTGCCAGTTGTACAGGGGGCGCTGGGGCCAACGTCCTGACTTTC.

This clone occurred a few times. The chain carries TRBV4-2 and TRBJ2-5, with TRBD2 matching 12 bases. This CDR3 has 17 residues. The V gene end was trimmed by 0 bases and the J gene end by 5 bases; junction bases not matched to a gene: 7. Germline CDR1 LGHNA, CDR2 YNFKEQ. CDR3 nucleotide sequence: TGTGCCAGCAGCCAAGATCTAGCGGGGGGGAGAGCGGAGACCCAGTACTTC. Translation gives CASSQDLAGGRAETQYF.

The V gene is TRBV30, the J gene TRBJ2-7; the match to TRBD1 covers 8 bases. The CDR3 is 15 amino acids. Germline V gives CDR1 GTSNPN, CDR2 SVGIG (reference sequence). Trimming at V came to 3 bases and at J to 5 bases, leaving 12 bases not matched to a gene. Here the CDR3 reads CAWSDTGGRIDEQYF. The CDR3 DNA reads as TGTGCCTGGAGCGATACAGGGGGTCGGATTGACGAGCAGTACTTC.

The chain is built from TRBV4-3 and TRBJ1-2; 8 nucleotides align to TRBD1. The V gene end was trimmed by 0 bases and the J gene end by 7 bases; junction bases not matched to a gene: 7. Germline assignment: CDR1 LGHNA and CDR2 YSLEER. This CDR3 comprises 15 residues. This CDR3 reads CASSQESSGGSGYTF. Here the CDR3 DNA reads TGCGCCAGCAGCCAAGAATCTTCAGGGGGCTCTGGCTACACCTTC.

This chain joins TRBV10-1 and TRBJ2-1; D not resolved. The CDR3 sequence is 16 residues long. Trimming pared 0 bases from V and 6 bases from J, leaving 15 bases between. CDR1 is WNHNN, CDR2 SYGVQD, per germline (reference sequence). The DNA of the CDR3 is TGCGCCAGCAGTGAGTCGATTGGAGTAGTAAGCAATGAGCAGTTCTTC. Its protein is CASSESIGVVSNEQFF.

V and J are TRBV7-8 and TRBJ2-7; 11 nucleotides match TRBD1. With 1 base clipped from V and 6 bases from J, the junction kept 5 bases outside the gene matches. Germline-derived CDR1 and CDR2 are SGHVS and FQNEAQ. The CDR3 is 15 residues long. The CDR3 sequence: CASSLGDRGRSEQYF. The CDR3 bases are TGTGCCAGCAGCTTAGGGGACAGGGGGAGAAGCGAGCAGTACTTC.

The V and J genes are TRBV7-9 and TRBJ2-1, with 9 bases lining up with TRBD2. CDR1 SEHNR and CDR2 FQNEAQ come from the germline V gene (reference sequence). This CDR3 spans 18 amino acids. The junction had 12 bases not matched to a gene; V was cut back by 4 bases and J by 2 bases. CDR3 DNA: TGTGCCAGCAGCTCAACGCAGGGAGCGGGGGGACCCTACAATGAGCAGTTCTTC. Its protein product is CASSSTQGAGGPYNEQFF.

The J gene is TRBJ2-3, the V gene TRBV7-3; 10 positions agree with TRBD1. V shed 8 bases, J shed 0 bases, and the junction held 5 bases outside the gene matches. This CDR3 contains 15 residues. Looked up from germline, CDR1 is SGHTA and CDR2 is FQGTGA. CDR3 sequence: CASGRTGGSTDTQYF. The CDR3 DNA is TGTGCCAGCGGGCGGACAGGGGGTAGCACAGATACGCAGTATTTT.

This CDR3 is CASSVNSGELFF. The CDR3 DNA reads as TGTGCCAGCAGCGTAAATAGCGGGGAGCTGTTTTTT. The rearrangement links TRBV9 to TRBJ2-2; D is unresolved. Germline V lookup: CDR1 SGDLS, CDR2 YYNGEE. This CDR3 region has 12 residues. V lost 1 base, J lost 7 bases, and 5 bases lay in between.

This clone has only a few counts. The chain has TRBV28 and TRBJ2-2; possible D gene TRBD2, 5 bases. This CDR3 spans 16 amino acids. Germline-derived CDR1 and CDR2 are MDHEN and SYDVKM. V lost 6 bases to trimming and J lost 5 bases, with 19 bases between them. The CDR3 nucleotides are TGTGCCAGCAGCCAAAGGGTGGGAGTAGGGACCGGGGAGCTGTTTTTT. Protein product: CASSQRVGVGTGELFF.

Turning to this clone: This specimen includes other DNA sequences encoding the same CDR3. The chain couples TRBV2 to TRBJ2-5, with D hard to call. There are 10 residues in the CDR3. V shed 10 bases and J shed 5 bases, with 8 bases lying between them. Germline V CDR1 and CDR2: SNHLY, FYNNEI. The CDR3 reads CATGRETQYF. The CDR3 region has the DNA TGTGCCACAGGCCGGGAGACCCAGTACTTC.

This chain uses TRBV7-3 with TRBJ2-3; tentatively, D is TRBD2 (6 bases). The CDR3 runs to 14 residues. V was pared by 5 bases and J by 3 bases, with 12 bases between. Germline V gene data show CDR1 as SGHTA and CDR2 as FQGTGA. The CDR3 region has the DNA TGTGCCAGCAGCCCAACCGGGACTACAGATACGCAGTATTTT. It translates to CASSPTGTTDTQYF.

This rearrangement joins TRBV18 to TRBJ1-5; D is ambiguous. The germline CDR1 and CDR2 sequences are KGHSH and LQKENI. Trimming stripped 4 bases from V and 3 bases from J, with 16 bases between. CDR3 size: 16 residues. The CDR3 reads CASSLGQRGDNQPQHF. Written as DNA, the CDR3 is TGTGCCAGCTCACTCGGTCAGCGGGGAGACAATCAGCCCCAGCATTTT.